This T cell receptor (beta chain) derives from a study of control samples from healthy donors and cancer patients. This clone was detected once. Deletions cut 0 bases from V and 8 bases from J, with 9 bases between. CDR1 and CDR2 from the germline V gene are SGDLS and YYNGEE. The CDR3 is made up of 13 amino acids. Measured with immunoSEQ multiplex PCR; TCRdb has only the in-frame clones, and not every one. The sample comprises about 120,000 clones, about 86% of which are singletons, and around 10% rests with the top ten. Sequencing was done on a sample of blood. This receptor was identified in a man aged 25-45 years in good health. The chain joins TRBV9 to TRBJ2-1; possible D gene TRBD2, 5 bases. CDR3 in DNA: TGTGCCAGCAGCGTAGTCATGGGAGATGAGCAGTTCTTC. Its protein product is CASSVVMGDEQFF.